The text below deals with one TCR beta chain. This entry belongs to a study of monozygotic twins with inflammatory bowel disease. This CDR3 is 17 amino acids long. Germline V gene lookup returns CDR1 LGHNA and CDR2 YSLEER. TCRdb reworked the 5' RACE reads into one entry per CDR3 protein, no DNA. The table gives around 140,000 distinct CDR3 sequences; the top ten clones make up 2.4% of it. The sequence came from a human donor with ulcerative colitis or Crohn's disease, or a healthy co-twin of an affected twin (not recorded which). V usage is TRBV4-3 and J usage is TRBJ2-7; there is no DNA to check the TCRdb D call of TRBD2. The sample comprised blood. The CDR3 is CASSQGRTSGGLYEQYF.